These 13 T cell receptor beta chains originate from one sample sequenced in a study of response to subunit inactivated influenza vaccine (dated by TCRdb to between 2018 and 2020). What this sample's time point label stands for: 45 days after influenza vaccine administration. To prepare the library, RT-PCR was applied. TCRdb shows the sequencer as Illumina HiSeq 2500. TCRdb trimmed the raw reads at Q25, called clones with MiXCR and kept productive beta chains. For every CDR3 protein sequence, its rows merge into one entry that carries the most common genes and DNA. The sample records over 450,000 distinct CDR3 sequences, around 13% of which are singletons. About an eighth of the sample lies in the top ten. The input for sequencing was PBMCs from blood, taken 45 days after vaccination. The origin of the receptors is a man in his forties or fifties who received an inactivated influenza vaccine. Donor details come from another sample of the same person, matched by shared clones.

The chain has TRBV12-3 or TRBV12-4 and TRBJ1-5, with 8 positions matching TRBD1. The CDR3 is 12 residues long. The V gene end was trimmed by 4 bases and the J gene end by 11 bases; junction bases not matched to a gene: 4. The CDR3: CASSSNRGTQHF. CDR3 in DNA: TGTGCCAGCAGTTCAAACAGGGGGACCCAGCATTTT.

Concerning this clonotype itself: As the CDR3 is not closed by the conserved phenylalanine or tryptophan, this likely results from a read error. This sequence joins TRBV29-1 and TRBJ2-5, with TRBD2 matching over 7 bases. Trimming removed 1 base from V and 2 bases from J; junction bases left unmatched: 4. This CDR3 has 14 residues. The germline gives CDR1 SQVTM, CDR2 ANQGSEA. The CDR3 region has the DNA TGCAGCGTTGAAGCCTGGGAGGGGCAAGAGACCCAGTACCTC. This sequence encodes CSVEAWEGQETQYL.

This clonotype was counted between two and nine times. This chain uses TRBV4-2 with TRBJ2-7; D is unresolved. V was pared by 1 base and J by 2 bases, with 6 bases between. Germline assignment: CDR1 LGHNA and CDR2 YNFKEQ. The CDR3 spans 13 residues. The DNA for the CDR3 is TGTGCCAGCAGCCAAGCCACCACCTACGAGCAGTACTTC. Protein sequence: CASSQATTYEQYF.

The rearrangement joins TRBV29-1 to TRBJ2-1; the D is unclear. Germline assignment: CDR1 SQVTM and CDR2 ANQGSEA. V dropped 5 bases and J dropped 5 bases, with 7 bases sitting between them. The CDR3 extends over 11 amino acids. Here the CDR3 DNA reads TGCAGCGTTCCTAATAACAATGAGCAGTTCTTC. This encodes CSVPNNNEQFF.

This rearrangement joins TRBV7-6 to TRBJ2-1; possibly TRBD2 for D (6 bases). Germline V gives CDR1 SGHVS, CDR2 FNYEAQ. Trimming took 1 base from V and 4 from J, leaving 11 bases between them. The CDR3 covers 15 residues. The CDR3 DNA is TGTGCCAGCAGCTTAGATAGCGGACCATACAATGAGCAGTTCTTC. Its translation: CASSLDSGPYNEQFF.

This clonotype showed up just a few times. V is TRBV6-2 or TRBV6-3 and J is TRBJ1-1; TRBD1 might be the D (6 bases). CDR3 length equals 17 residues. With 6 bases removed from V and 5 bases from J, the gap between germline ends came to 25 bases. Germline V gene lookup returns CDR1 MNHEY and CDR2 SVGEGT. In DNA form, the CDR3 reads TGTGCCAGCAGATCAACCTGGCTGCGTCAGGGGAGGACTGAAGCTTTCTTT. Translation: CASRSTWLRQGRTEAFF.

In the case of this clonotype: A much larger clone is a single base away; this may be a read error. The rearrangement uses TRBV20-1 and TRBJ2-2, with TRBD2 matching 12 bases. The CDR3 totals 16 residues. CDR1 is DFQATT, CDR2 SNEGSKA, per germline (reference sequence). Here the CDR3 reads CSATGLAGFVTGELVF. In nucleotides, the CDR3 is TGCAGTGCTACAGGACTAGCGGGGTTTGTAACCGGGGAGCTGGTTTTT.

The chain is built from TRBV7-8 and TRBJ2-1; TRBD2 aligns across 10 bases. This CDR3 contains 14 residues. V was clipped by 6 bases and J by 3 bases; unmatched bases: 2. The V gene's germline CDR1 is SGHVS and CDR2 FQNEAQ. This CDR3 reads CASRTSGLYNEQFF. CDR3 sequence (DNA): TGTGCCAGCAGGACTAGCGGGCTCTACAATGAGCAGTTCTTC. The variable domain in full, with the rest retrieved from reference TRBV7-8 and TRBJ2-1, is GAGVSQSPRYKVAKRGQDVALRCDPISGHVSLFWYQQALGQGPEFLTYFQNEAQLDKSGLPSDRFFAERPEGSVSTLKIQRTQQEDSAVYLCASRTSGLYNEQFFGPGTRLTVL.

This clonotype has ten or more counts. This chain links TRBV4-3 with TRBJ1-3; weak D call: TRBD1 (5 bases). The length of the CDR3 is 17 residues. V dropped 0 bases and J dropped 0 bases, with 12 bases sitting between them. Germline lookup yields CDR1 LGHNA and CDR2 YSLEER. CDR3: CASSQDVAGISGNTIYF. DNA of the CDR3: TGCGCCAGCAGCCAAGATGTGGCAGGGATCTCTGGAAACACCATATATTTT.

The chain employs TRBV6-6 and TRBJ1-3; D is unclear. The CDR3 spans 13 residues. Germline V CDR1 and CDR2: MNHNY, SVGAGI (reference sequence). V was cut by 7 bases and J by 0 bases, with 7 bases left in between. CDR3 sequence reads: CASTLFSGNTIYF. In nucleotides, the CDR3 is TGTGCCAGCACCCTATTCTCTGGAAACACCATATATTTT.

This clonotype was picked up a small number of times. This sequence joins TRBV10-3 and TRBJ1-2; weak D call: TRBD1 (5 bases). This CDR3 has 12 amino acids. V shed 0 bases and J shed 8 bases, with 7 bases lying between them. CDR1 is ENHRY and CDR2 is SYGVKD in the germline V gene. CDR3 coding DNA: TGTGCCATCAGTGAGTCGGGGGACGGCTACACCTTC. Protein: CAISESGDGYTF.

J is TRBJ2-2 and V is TRBV6-1; 13 bases align to TRBD2. There are 15 residues in the CDR3. V lost 6 bases, J lost 8 bases, and 6 bases stayed unmatched. The germline V gene has CDR1 MNHNS and CDR2 SASEGT. The DNA of the CDR3 is TGTGCCAGCAGCGACTGGACTAGCGGGGGAGGGGAGCTGTTTTTT. It specifies CASSDWTSGGGELFF.

This clonotype appeared a few times. J is TRBJ2-1 and V is TRBV12-3 or TRBV12-4; D gene ambiguous. Trimming took 6 bases from V and 0 from J, leaving 12 bases between them. This CDR3 is 15 amino acids long. Written as DNA, the CDR3 is TGTGCCAGCAGCCCTCTAGGGCGCTCCTACAATGAGCAGTTCTTC. As protein: CASSPLGRSYNEQFF.